The clone carrying this T cell receptor (beta chain) was counted a few times. Its antigen remains unknown. The source of the sample is a study of Ad26.COV2.S vaccination and SARS-CoV-2 variants. TCRdb's copy holds only in-frame clones and misses some; the assay was immunoSEQ multiplex PCR. Of around 400,000 clones listed, 83% are singletons. CDR1 and CDR2 (germline): MNHEY, SMNVEV (reference sequence). The CDR3 is 14 residues long. Trimming removed 3 bases from V and 0 bases from J, with 6 bases in between. Treatment described: roughly 19 received Ad26.COV2.S at low or high dose, single or two shots; a few received placebo; per-sample allocation not given. Sample collection was performed on day 63 after the first vaccine or placebo injection. Study results and limitations: Vaccine and placebo recipients had comparable breadth of non-spike TCRs.

This sequence was found in a person aged 18 to 65 who received the Ad26.COV2.S COVID-19 vaccine or a placebo. This material consisted of peripheral blood, taken in a trial of Ad26.COV2.S vaccine versus placebo. This sequence joins TRBV27 and TRBJ1-3; D may be TRBD1 (5 bases). The chain's CDR3 is CASSLGPSGNTIYF. DNA of the CDR3: TGTGCCAGCAGTTTGGGACCCTCTGGAAACACCATATATTTT.